This section outlines one T cell receptor (beta chain) sequence together with its context. The data are from a study of blood T cell repertoires in COVID-19. Across the whole study: There were acute and convalescent COVID-19 samples, and they came from the United States, Italy and Spain. The analysed material was cDNA or gDNA that came from T cells, B-cell-depleted T cells, or PBMCs.

As originally analysed: Counts of nucleated cells, estimated from reference gene primer amplification, were obtained. Method: immunoSEQ multiplex PCR; TCRdb's copy keeps in-frame clones and lacks some. D and trimming come from the DNA, and the V and J calls and clone size come from that table. The sample includes fewer than 80,000 clones, roughly 89% seen only once; the top ten take 4.9%. The germline V gene encodes CDR1 MNHEY and CDR2 SVGAGI. Trimming stripped 9 bases from V and 6 bases from J, with 21 bases between. The length of the CDR3 is 15 residues. The specimen sequenced was peripheral blood. The receptor was isolated from a woman aged 50 to 60 with active COVID-19. This rearrangement joins TRBV6-5 to TRBJ1-5; weak D call: TRBD1 (6 bases). CDR3 amino acids: CASHTGTPGGQPQHF. The CDR3 DNA reads TGTGCCAGTCATACCGGGACACCGGGGGGTCAGCCCCAGCATTTT.